Listed below are T cell receptor beta chains from one sample, sequenced in a study of blood T cell repertoires in COVID-19. The protocol was immunoSEQ multiplex PCR, while the TCRdb copy is restricted to in-frame clones and leaves out a portion. The data show about 290,000 clones, about 90% seen once. Sequenced input: peripheral blood. These receptors originate from a young woman with COVID-19, enrolled during active disease. Each CDR3 is given with its conserved first and last residue. A D gene is named only where the DNA matches it firmly. Size values are once, few and many counts, or a class for expanded clones, and some rows have none.

CDR3 protein: CASSHPGTAYGYTF
CDR3 DNA: TGTGCCAGCAGTCACCCCGGGACAGCCTATGGCTACACCTTC
CDR3 length: 14
J gene: TRBJ1-2
V gene: TRBV3-1/TRBV3-2
D gene: TRBD1
clone size: few

CDR3 protein: CASREQGLTEAFF
CDR3 DNA: TGTGCCAGCAGAGAACAGGGTTTAACTGAAGCTTTCTTT
CDR3 length: 13
J gene: TRBJ1-1
V gene: TRBV2
D gene: -
clone size: -

CDR3 protein: CASSYGDNSGYGYTF
CDR3 DNA: TGTGCCAGCAGTTACGGGGACAACTCCGGGTATGGCTACACCTTC
CDR3 length: 15
J gene: TRBJ1-2
V gene: TRBV6-6
D gene: -
clone size: -

CDR3 protein: CASSFTGGYEQYF
CDR3 DNA: TGTGCCAGCAGCTTCACAGGGGGCTACGAGCAGTACTTC
CDR3 length: 13
J gene: TRBJ2-7
V gene: TRBV11-2
D gene: TRBD1
clone size: few

CDR3 protein: CASSLLTRADTQYF
CDR3 DNA: TGTGCCAGCAGTTTATTGACTAGGGCAGATACGCAGTATTTT
CDR3 length: 14
J gene: TRBJ2-3
V gene: TRBV28
D gene: -
clone size: -

CDR3 protein: CASSIGGGLDTGELFF
CDR3 DNA: TGTGCCAGTAGTATTGGGGGGGGCCTGGACACCGGGGAGCTGTTTTTT
CDR3 length: 16
J gene: TRBJ2-2
V gene: TRBV19
D gene: -
clone size: once

CDR3 protein: CASSLRGYNQPQHF
CDR3 DNA: TGTGCCAGCAGCTTACGGGGGTATAATCAGCCCCAGCATTTT
CDR3 length: 14
J gene: TRBJ1-5
V gene: TRBV5-5
D gene: -
clone size: -

CDR3 protein: CASTPFLGVSTDTQYF
CDR3 DNA: TGTGCCAGCACCCCATTTTTGGGAGTTAGCACAGATACGCAGTATTTT
CDR3 length: 16
J gene: TRBJ2-3
V gene: TRBV5-4
D gene: -
clone size: -

CDR3 protein: CASSQALVGDEQFF
CDR3 DNA: TGCGCCAGCAGCCAAGCCCTAGTCGGCGATGAGCAGTTCTTC
CDR3 length: 14
J gene: TRBJ2-1
V gene: TRBV4-1
D gene: -
clone size: -

CDR3 protein: CASSLTGRMNTEAFF
CDR3 DNA: TGTGCCAGCAGCCTGACAGGTAGGATGAACACTGAAGCTTTCTTT
CDR3 length: 15
J gene: TRBJ1-1
V gene: TRBV5-5
D gene: -
clone size: -

CDR3 protein: CASSIQWWDTPNSYEQYF
CDR3 DNA: TGTGCCAGTAGTATTCAATGGTGGGACACTCCCAACTCCTACGAGCAGTACTTC
CDR3 length: 18
J gene: TRBJ2-7
V gene: TRBV19
D gene: -
clone size: -

CDR3 protein: CASRYSNEQFF
CDR3 DNA: TGTGCCAGCAGGTACAGCAATGAGCAGTTCTTC
CDR3 length: 11
J gene: TRBJ2-1
V gene: TRBV25-1
D gene: -
clone size: -

CDR3 protein: CASSYETGGDTEAFF
CDR3 DNA: TGTGCCAGCAGCTACGAGACAGGGGGCGACACTGAAGCTTTCTTT
CDR3 length: 15
J gene: TRBJ1-1
V gene: TRBV5-4
D gene: TRBD1
clone size: once

CDR3 protein: CASSGSVRGLRNQPQHF
CDR3 DNA: TGTGCCAGCAGTGGGTCCGTCAGGGGGTTGCGCAATCAGCCCCAGCATTTT
CDR3 length: 17
J gene: TRBJ1-5
V gene: TRBV2
D gene: TRBD1
clone size: -

CDR3 protein: CASSLEGGRVGEKLFF
CDR3 DNA: TGTGCCAGCAGTTTAGAGGGGGGGCGGGTTGGCGAAAAACTGTTTTTT
CDR3 length: 16
J gene: TRBJ1-4
V gene: TRBV27
D gene: -
clone size: once

CDR3 protein: CASSPHDRLGEQFF
CDR3 DNA: TGTGCCAGCAGCCCACACGACAGGCTGGGGGAGCAGTTCTTC
CDR3 length: 14
J gene: TRBJ2-1
V gene: TRBV27
D gene: -
clone size: -

CDR3 protein: CASSLNGYTDTQYF
CDR3 DNA: TGTGCCAGCAGTTTGAACGGTTACACAGATACGCAGTATTTT
CDR3 length: 14
J gene: TRBJ2-3
V gene: TRBV28
D gene: -
clone size: -

CDR3 protein: CASSQALSYEQYF
CDR3 DNA: TGTGCCAGTAGCCAAGCGCTCTCCTACGAGCAGTACTTC
CDR3 length: 13
J gene: TRBJ2-7
V gene: TRBV19
D gene: -
clone size: -

CDR3 protein: CASSRVGDTEAFF
CDR3 DNA: TGTGCCAGCAGCCGTGTAGGGGACACTGAAGCTTTCTTT
CDR3 length: 13
J gene: TRBJ1-1
V gene: TRBV28
D gene: -
clone size: -

CDR3 protein: CASSLSPSGPYEQYF
CDR3 DNA: TGTGCCAGCAGTTTATCCCCCAGTGGCCCCTACGAGCAGTACTTC
CDR3 length: 15
J gene: TRBJ2-7
V gene: TRBV27
D gene: -
clone size: -

CDR3 protein: CASSYSESYEQYF
CDR3 DNA: TGTGCCAGCAGTTACTCCGAGTCCTACGAGCAGTACTTC
CDR3 length: 13
J gene: TRBJ2-7
V gene: TRBV6-5
D gene: -
clone size: -

CDR3 protein: CASSPAGSGGQETQYF
CDR3 DNA: TGTGCCAGCAGCCCCGCCGGGTCAGGGGGGCAAGAGACCCAGTACTTC
CDR3 length: 16
J gene: TRBJ2-5
V gene: TRBV13
D gene: -
clone size: -

CDR3 protein: CASSQGSSSYEQYF
CDR3 DNA: TGTGCTAGTAGCCAGGGGTCAAGCTCCTACGAGCAGTACTTC
CDR3 length: 14
J gene: TRBJ2-7
V gene: TRBV27
D gene: -
clone size: -

CDR3 protein: CASSQELYEQYF
CDR3 DNA: TGTGCCAGCAGCCAAGAACTCTACGAGCAGTACTTC
CDR3 length: 12
J gene: TRBJ2-7
V gene: TRBV3-1/TRBV3-2
D gene: -
clone size: -

CDR3 protein: CASSTRTSGGNQETQYF
CDR3 DNA: TGCGCCAGCAGCACCCGGACTAGCGGGGGGAATCAAGAGACCCAGTACTTC
CDR3 length: 17
J gene: TRBJ2-5
V gene: TRBV5-1
D gene: TRBD2
clone size: -

CDR3 protein: CASSSYGTGLQNTEAFF
CDR3 DNA: TGTGCCAGCAGTTCATACGGGACAGGGCTACAGAACACTGAAGCTTTCTTT
CDR3 length: 17
J gene: TRBJ1-1
V gene: TRBV27
D gene: TRBD1
clone size: -

CDR3 protein: CASSMGGSSYEQYF
CDR3 DNA: TGTGCCAGTAGTATGGGGGGGAGCTCCTACGAGCAGTACTTC
CDR3 length: 14
J gene: TRBJ2-7
V gene: TRBV19
D gene: TRBD2
clone size: -

CDR3 protein: CASSLTGTGNSPLHF
CDR3 DNA: TGTGCCAGCAGCCTTACCGGGACAGGGAATTCACCCCTCCACTTT
CDR3 length: 15
J gene: TRBJ1-6
V gene: TRBV3-1/TRBV3-2
D gene: TRBD1
clone size: -

CDR3 protein: CASSGSENNEQFF
CDR3 DNA: TGCGCCAGCAGCGGTAGCGAAAACAATGAGCAGTTCTTC
CDR3 length: 13
J gene: TRBJ2-1
V gene: TRBV5-1
D gene: -
clone size: -

CDR3 protein: CAASRTAFNEQYF
CDR3 DNA: TGTGCCGCTTCCCGGACAGCCTTCAACGAGCAGTACTTC
CDR3 length: 13
J gene: TRBJ2-7
V gene: TRBV19
D gene: -
clone size: -

CDR3 protein: CASSLRGGTEAFF
CDR3 DNA: TGTGCCAGCAGCCTCAGGGGAGGGACTGAAGCTTTCTTT
CDR3 length: 13
J gene: TRBJ1-1
V gene: TRBV6-6
D gene: -
clone size: -

CDR3 protein: CASSQWTSGGETSTDTQYF
CDR3 DNA: TGCGCCAGCAGCCAGTGGACTAGCGGGGGGGAAACTAGCACAGATACGCAGTATTTT
CDR3 length: 19
J gene: TRBJ2-3
V gene: TRBV5-1
D gene: TRBD2
clone size: once

CDR3 protein: CASSTSLSSSNQPQHF
CDR3 DNA: TGTGCCAGCAGCACCTCGCTATCCTCTAGCAATCAGCCCCAGCATTTT
CDR3 length: 16
J gene: TRBJ1-5
V gene: TRBV7-9
D gene: -
clone size: -

CDR3 protein: CASSYGGGYGYTF
CDR3 DNA: TGTGCCAGCAGCTACGGAGGAGGCTATGGCTACACCTTC
CDR3 length: 13
J gene: TRBJ1-2
V gene: TRBV7-9
D gene: -
clone size: -

CDR3 protein: CASSLVGYRTRQETQYF
CDR3 DNA: TGTGCCAGCAGCTTAGTCGGGTACAGGACACGTCAAGAGACCCAGTACTTC
CDR3 length: 17
J gene: TRBJ2-5
V gene: TRBV7-6
D gene: -
clone size: -

CDR3 protein: CAWSVGQPQPQHF
CDR3 DNA: TGTGCCTGGAGTGTCGGTCAACCTCAGCCCCAGCATTTT
CDR3 length: 13
J gene: TRBJ1-5
V gene: TRBV30
D gene: -
clone size: -

CDR3 protein: CASSQFGEPNYGYTF
CDR3 DNA: TGCGCCAGCAGCCAATTCGGGGAACCTAACTATGGCTACACCTTC
CDR3 length: 15
J gene: TRBJ1-2
V gene: TRBV4-1
D gene: -
clone size: -

CDR3 protein: CASSLGGGSWGTEAFF
CDR3 DNA: TGCGCCAGCAGCTTGGGGGGTGGGAGTTGGGGCACTGAAGCTTTCTTT
CDR3 length: 16
J gene: TRBJ1-1
V gene: TRBV5-1
D gene: -
clone size: -

CDR3 protein: CASKPLAVDTQYF
CDR3 DNA: TGTGCCAGTAAACCCCTAGCGGTAGATACGCAGTATTTT
CDR3 length: 13
J gene: TRBJ2-3
V gene: TRBV19
D gene: TRBD2
clone size: -

CDR3 protein: CASSWTLAGGPNEQFF
CDR3 DNA: TGCGCCAGCAGCTGGACCCTAGCGGGGGGGCCCAATGAGCAGTTCTTC
CDR3 length: 16
J gene: TRBJ2-1
V gene: TRBV5-1
D gene: TRBD2
clone size: -

CDR3 protein: CSVVGQGIIVGGNTIYF
CDR3 DNA: TGCAGCGTTGTTGGACAGGGGATTATAGTAGGTGGAAACACCATATATTTT
CDR3 length: 17
J gene: TRBJ1-3
V gene: TRBV29-1
D gene: TRBD1
clone size: -

CDR3 protein: CASSLGTVHYGYTF
CDR3 DNA: TGTGCCAGCAGCTTGGGGACAGTGCACTATGGCTACACCTTC
CDR3 length: 14
J gene: TRBJ1-2
V gene: TRBV5-8
D gene: -
clone size: -

CDR3 protein: CASRGGGYYGYTF
CDR3 DNA: TGCGCCAGCAGAGGCGGAGGCTACTATGGCTACACCTTC
CDR3 length: 13
J gene: TRBJ1-2
V gene: TRBV5-1
D gene: -
clone size: -

CDR3 protein: CASSSRDRGLNTGELFF
CDR3 DNA: TGTGCCAGCAGCAGCAGGGACAGGGGGCTTAACACCGGGGAGCTGTTTTTT
CDR3 length: 17
J gene: TRBJ2-2
V gene: TRBV5-6
D gene: TRBD1
clone size: -

CDR3 protein: CASNRRGEPYNEQFF
CDR3 DNA: TGTGCCAGCAATAGGCGGGGGGAACCTTACAATGAGCAGTTCTTC
CDR3 length: 15
J gene: TRBJ2-1
V gene: TRBV7-8
D gene: TRBD2
clone size: -

CDR3 protein: CSVDREVMETQYF
CDR3 DNA: TGCAGCGTTGACAGGGAAGTAATGGAGACCCAGTACTTC
CDR3 length: 13
J gene: TRBJ2-5
V gene: TRBV29-1
D gene: -
clone size: few

CDR3 protein: CASSLSPGIFGYTF
CDR3 DNA: TGTGCCAGCAGCCTAAGCCCGGGAATCTTTGGCTACACCTTC
CDR3 length: 14
J gene: TRBJ1-2
V gene: TRBV5-8
D gene: -
clone size: -

CDR3 protein: CASSPGRLYTEAFF
CDR3 DNA: TGTGCCAGCTCACCAGGCAGGTTGTACACTGAAGCTTTCTTT
CDR3 length: 14
J gene: TRBJ1-1
V gene: TRBV18
D gene: -
clone size: -

CDR3 protein: CASSQEGNREKLFF
CDR3 DNA: TGTGCCAGCTCCCAGGAGGGGAATCGGGAAAAACTGTTTTTT
CDR3 length: 14
J gene: TRBJ1-4
V gene: TRBV2
D gene: -
clone size: -

CDR3 protein: CASTGRGKETQYF
CDR3 DNA: TGTGCCAGCACAGGGAGGGGGAAGGAGACCCAGTACTTC
CDR3 length: 13
J gene: TRBJ2-5
V gene: TRBV27
D gene: -
clone size: -

CDR3 protein: CASSRTTGGEQYF
CDR3 DNA: TGTGCCAGCAGCCGTACCACAGGGGGCGAGCAGTACTTC
CDR3 length: 13
J gene: TRBJ2-7
V gene: TRBV7-9
D gene: TRBD1
clone size: once

CDR3 protein: CASSQVNRGGTGNNEQFF
CDR3 DNA: TGCGCCAGCAGCCAAGTTAACAGGGGGGGGACTGGAAACAATGAGCAGTTCTTC
CDR3 length: 18
J gene: TRBJ2-1
V gene: TRBV4-1
D gene: -
clone size: -

CDR3 protein: CASSLGGRWADTQYF
CDR3 DNA: TGTGCCAGCAGCTTAGGAGGGCGGTGGGCAGATACGCAGTATTTT
CDR3 length: 15
J gene: TRBJ2-3
V gene: TRBV11-1
D gene: -
clone size: -

CDR3 protein: CASTPSGGLTHNEQFF
CDR3 DNA: TGTGCCAGCACCCCTAGCGGGGGGCTGACCCACAATGAGCAGTTCTTC
CDR3 length: 16
J gene: TRBJ2-1
V gene: TRBV21-1
D gene: -
clone size: -

CDR3 protein: CASSQDQYRLGTQYF
CDR3 DNA: TGTGCCAGCAGCCAAGATCAGTACAGGTTGGGGACCCAGTACTTC
CDR3 length: 15
J gene: TRBJ2-5
V gene: TRBV4-2
D gene: -
clone size: -